The clone carrying this T cell receptor beta chain was recorded once. The CDR3 totals 15 residues. Germline CDR1 is SGDLS and CDR2 is YYNGEE. V shed 4 bases and J 1 base; nucleotides not matched to a gene: 4. This entry is derived from a study of T cell changes during pregnancy in multiple sclerosis. Repertoires were generated with immunoSEQ multiplex PCR, while TCRdb's copy carries only in-frame clones and drops some. The sample holds tens of thousands of clones, nearly 90% seen once. The TCR was taken from a female donor with multiple sclerosis, enrolled in a pregnancy study. This specimen was CD4+ T cells from peripheral blood mononuclear cells, taken in the first trimester of pregnancy. The gene calls are TRBV9 and TRBJ2-3; the match to TRBD1 covers 9 bases. CDR3 coding DNA: TGTGCCAGCAGCCACGGGGACAGGGGCACAGATACGCAGTATTTT. Translated: CASSHGDRGTDTQYF. Looking up the rest from reference TRBV9 and TRBJ2-3 gives the full variable domain: DSGVTQTPKHLITATGQRVTLRCSPRSGDLSVYWYQQSLDQGLQFLIQYYNGEERAKGNILERFSAQQFPDLHSELNLSSLELGDSALYFCASSHGDRGTDTQYFGPGTRLTVL.